This T cell receptor (beta chain) was obtained from a study of neurological immune-mediated disorders. This clonotype was seen a few times. TCRdb analysed the 5' RACE reads with MiXCR anew, one entry per CDR3 protein. The sample records approximately 89,000 distinct CDR3 sequences, over 10% being singletons. Per the germline V gene, CDR1 is KGHDR and CDR2 is SFDVKD. This CDR3 region has 14 residues. V was pared by 4 bases and J by 0 bases, with 9 bases between. As for time point: longitudinal time-point 2. A total of 2 million PBMCs stored at -80 degrees C provided the unsorted libraries. The genes are TRBV24-1 and TRBJ2-7; D gene unclear. Material: PBMCs. This TCR derives from a female donor with HTLV-1-associated myelopathy (HAM/TSP). The DNA of the CDR3 is TGTGCCACCAGTGACCCGTCCGGCTCCTACGAGCAGTACTTC. Encoded protein: CATSDPSGSYEQYF.